These T cell receptor beta chains were read from a single sample in a study of blood T cell repertoires in COVID-19. Data came from immunoSEQ multiplex PCR; TCRdb stores just in-frame clones and leaves some out. The sample has roughly 200,000 clones, 94% seen once. Sample: peripheral blood. These receptors originate from a man aged 30-40 years with COVID-19, enrolled during active disease. The CDR3 runs from the conserved cysteine through the conserved F or W. The D gene is left open where the match is weak. The size of a clone is reported for some rows only, either as once, few or many, or as a class for expanded clones.

v_gene	d_gene	j_gene	abundance	CDR3aa	CDR3nt
TRBV28	-	TRBJ1-2	-	CASSLQGGYGYTF	TGTGCCAGCAGTTTACAGGGTGGCTATGGCTACACCTTC
TRBV4-1	TRBD2	TRBJ2-1	-	CASSQYLGLAANEQFF	TGCGCCAGCAGCCAATACCTGGGACTAGCGGCCAATGAGCAGTTCTTC
TRBV4-2	TRBD2	TRBJ2-3	-	CASSQERAGGGTDTQYF	TGTGCCAGCAGCCAAGAACGCGCGGGGGGCGGCACAGATACGCAGTATTTT
TRBV30	-	TRBJ1-6	-	CAWRGAASARSDSPLHF	TGTGCCTGGAGAGGGGCAGCTTCGGCCCGGTCGGATTCACCCCTCCACTTT
TRBV18	-	TRBJ1-3	-	CASSSDEGGNTIYF	TGTGCCAGCTCATCAGATGAGGGAGGAAACACCATATATTTT
TRBV10-2	TRBD1	TRBJ1-1	few	CASRKTGAKDTEAFF	TGCGCCAGCAGGAAGACAGGGGCGAAGGACACTGAAGCTTTCTTT
TRBV5-6	-	TRBJ2-5	-	CASSLGLQETQYF	TGTGCCAGCAGCCTCGGACTACAGGAGACCCAGTACTTC
TRBV5-4	TRBD1	TRBJ2-7	-	CASSSGTGAYEQYF	TGTGCCAGCAGCTCCGGGACAGGGGCCTACGAGCAGTACTTC
TRBV5-1	TRBD1	TRBJ1-4	-	CASSPTTGAPEKLFF	TGCGCCAGCAGCCCTACTACAGGGGCGCCTGAAAAACTGTTTTTT
TRBV5-4	TRBD1	TRBJ1-2	-	CASSLEGTADYGYTF	TGTGCCAGCAGCTTGGAAGGGACAGCCGACTATGGCTACACCTTC
TRBV9	-	TRBJ2-5	-	CASSPSVFQLGQETQYF	TGTGCCAGCAGCCCTAGTGTCTTTCAACTAGGTCAGGAGACCCAGTACTTC
TRBV4-2	TRBD1	TRBJ1-3	-	CASSQDRGEENTIYF	TGTGCCAGCAGCCAGGACAGGGGGGAGGAAAACACCATATATTTT
TRBV5-6	TRBD1	TRBJ2-7	-	CASSFRGTGKGEQYF	TGTGCCAGCAGCTTCCGAGGGACAGGGAAAGGCGAGCAGTACTTC
TRBV27	TRBD2	TRBJ2-3	-	CASSSPVAGGTDTQYF	TGTGCCAGCAGTTCTCCCGTAGCGGGGGGCACAGATACGCAGTATTTT
TRBV3-1/TRBV3-2	-	TRBJ2-3	-	CASSQDGADTQYF	TGTGCCAGCAGCCAAGATGGGGCGGATACGCAGTATTTT
TRBV29-1	TRBD1	TRBJ1-1	-	CSVETGGPEAFF	TGCAGCGTTGAAACAGGGGGCCCTGAAGCTTTCTTT
TRBV19	TRBD1	TRBJ1-2	-	CASGKDREAGYTF	TGTGCCAGTGGGAAGGACAGGGAGGCTGGCTACACCTTC
TRBV10-3	-	TRBJ1-2	-	CAITQTGQSKNGYTF	TGTGCCATCACTCAAACAGGACAGTCAAAGAATGGCTACACCTTC
TRBV30	-	TRBJ2-5	-	CAWSVWHQETQYF	TGTGCCTGGAGTGTTTGGCATCAAGAGACCCAGTACTTC
TRBV9	-	TRBJ1-4	-	CASSVGQFNEKLFF	TGTGCCAGCAGCGTAGGGCAGTTTAATGAAAAACTGTTTTTT
TRBV5-1	TRBD2	TRBJ2-5	-	CASSILAGGPEETQYF	TGCGCCAGCAGCATCCTAGCGGGGGGGCCTGAAGAGACCCAGTACTTC
TRBV30	TRBD1	TRBJ2-2	-	CAWSGTGYNTGELFF	TGTGCCTGGAGTGGGACAGGGTATAACACCGGGGAGCTGTTTTTT
TRBV11-2	TRBD1	TRBJ1-6	-	CASSVDGQGNSPLHF	TGTGCCAGCAGCGTGGACGGACAGGGGAATTCACCCCTCCACTTT
TRBV9	-	TRBJ1-2	-	CASSLDTDYGYTF	TGTGCCAGCAGCCTCGACACGGACTATGGCTACACCTTC
TRBV18	-	TRBJ1-2	-	CASSPFRTGHDYGYTF	TGTGCCAGCTCACCATTTCGTACGGGACATGACTATGGCTACACCTTC
TRBV9	-	TRBJ2-2	-	CASSVVQNTGELFF	TGTGCCAGCAGCGTTGTCCAGAACACCGGGGAGCTGTTTTTT
TRBV2	TRBD2	TRBJ2-2	-	CASKYSGASHTGELFF	TGTGCCAGCAAATACAGCGGGGCCAGTCACACCGGGGAGCTGTTTTTT
TRBV11-2	-	TRBJ2-7	-	CASSSTLGIRDEQYF	TGTGCCAGCAGCTCTACCTTAGGGATCAGGGACGAGCAGTACTTC
TRBV30	TRBD2	TRBJ2-7	-	CAWERGSTYEQYF	TGTGCCTGGGAGCGGGGTTCTACCTACGAGCAGTACTTC
TRBV5-1	-	TRBJ1-1	-	CASSTDKNTEAFF	TGCGCCAGCAGCACCGACAAGAACACTGAAGCTTTCTTT
TRBV6-1	TRBD1	TRBJ1-5	-	CASSEMGQGMYQPQHF	TGTGCCAGCAGTGAGATGGGACAGGGGATGTACCAGCCCCAGCATTTT
TRBV3-1/TRBV3-2	TRBD1	TRBJ2-3	-	CASSQVTGSPDTQYF	TGTGCCAGCAGCCAAGTGACAGGGTCCCCAGATACGCAGTATTTT